One and the same sample provided the 29 T cell receptor beta chains below, sequenced in a study of OX40 agonist ivuxolimab in advanced cancers. The table came from immunoSEQ multiplex PCR; TCRdb's copy has only in-frame clones and leaves some out. The sample lists about 80,000 clones, 92% occurring once. The input for sequencing was CD4+ or CD8+ T cells sorted from blood, taken in a trial of the OX40 agonist ivuxolimab. All receptors derive from an adult with an advanced solid tumor such as melanoma, head and neck, liver or kidney cancer.

This clone appeared once. J is TRBJ2-2 and V is TRBV16; D call uncertain. In germline, CDR1 is KGHSY, CDR2 FQNENV. V lost 0 bases, J lost 8 bases, and 1 base lay in between. The CDR3 is 11 amino acids. CDR3 loop: CASSQSGELFF. The CDR3, as DNA: TGTGCCAGCAGCCAATCGGGGGAGCTGTTTTTT.

The chain carries TRBV11-1 and TRBJ1-1; D may be TRBD1 (5 bases). Per germline, CDR1 SGHAT and CDR2 FQDESV (reference sequence). This CDR3 is built from 14 residues. Trimming shortened V by 5 bases and J by 1 base, and 11 bases separated the two germline ends. The CDR3, as DNA: TGTGCCAGCAGCCCCTGGGGGGAGAACACTGAAGCTTTCTTT. Translated: CASSPWGENTEAFF.

The chain employs TRBV7-9 and TRBJ2-7; 9 bases map to TRBD1. Germline CDR1 reads SEHNR; CDR2 reads FQNEAQ (reference sequence). V was pared by 4 bases and J by 4 bases, with 11 bases of the junction left unmatched. This CDR3 is 16 amino acids long. This CDR3 reads CASSYGPGTGWYEQYF. CDR3 in DNA: TGTGCCAGCAGCTACGGACCCGGGACAGGGTGGTACGAGCAGTACTTC.

The DNA for the CDR3 is TGTGCCAGCAGCTTATGGGAGAGCGGGACGTGGGAGACCCAGTACTTC. Its translation: CASSLWESGTWETQYF. The V call is TRBV7-9, the J call TRBJ2-5, with TRBD2 matching 7 bases. CDR3 size: 16 residues. Germline lookup yields CDR1 SEHNR and CDR2 FQNEAQ (reference sequence). V lost 2 bases and J lost 5; bases outside the gene matches: 11.

The chain employs TRBV12-5 and TRBJ2-5; D may be TRBD1 or TRBD2 (6 bases each). Germline-derived CDR1 and CDR2 are LGHNT and FRNRAP. This CDR3 is built from 14 residues. Trimming removed 5 bases from V and 1 base from J, with 11 bases in between. The CDR3 sequence: CASGPGAIQETQYF. CDR3 coding DNA: TGTGCTAGTGGTCCGGGGGCTATCCAAGAGACCCAGTACTTC.

The chain carries TRBV6-8 and TRBJ1-4; D not resolved. CDR3 length equals 14 residues. The V and J ends lost 7 bases and 8 bases respectively, with 17 bases between them. Germline CDR1 MNHGY, CDR2 SAAAGT. CDR3 sequence (DNA): TGTGCCAGCATCTGCGTGGCGTGGAGCGAAAAACTGTTTTTT. Its translation: CASICVAWSEKLFF.

This chain links TRBV7-3 with TRBJ2-1; 14 nucleotides agree with TRBD2. V shed 4 bases and J 9 bases; nucleotides not matched to a gene: 11. The CDR3 loop spans 17 amino acids. Germline V CDR1 and CDR2: SGHTA, FQGTGA. CDR3 sequence reads: CASSSTLGLAGVGEQFF. CDR3 nucleotides: TGTGCCAGCAGCTCGACCCTGGGACTAGCGGGGGTGGGTGAGCAGTTCTTC.

The chain has TRBV27 and TRBJ2-3; TRBD2 matches at 10 bases. Germline values: CDR1 MNHEY, CDR2 SMNVEV (reference sequence). The CDR3 runs to 15 residues. Trimming at V came to 5 bases and at J to 1 base, leaving 3 bases not matched to a gene. As DNA, the CDR3 is TGTGCCAGCAGTCCCCTAGCGGGGGGCACAGATACGCAGTATTTT. Residues: CASSPLAGGTDTQYF.

V gene TRBV6-1 combines with J gene TRBJ1-6, with D maybe TRBD1 (5 bases). Looked up from germline, CDR1 is MNHNS and CDR2 is SASEGT. This CDR3 spans 15 amino acids. Between the trimmed V and J ends, which lost 3 bases and 11 bases, there was a span of 17 bases. DNA of the CDR3: TGTGCCAGCAGTGACTTGTCAGGGATCTTTCCACCCCTCCACTTT. Amino acids: CASSDLSGIFPPLHF.

The V call is TRBV5-6, the J call TRBJ1-2; D not certain. Looked up from germline, CDR1 is SGHDT and CDR2 is YYEEEE. Trimming took off 4 bases at V and 2 bases at J, with 18 bases between the two ends. This CDR3 contains 16 residues. The CDR3 region is CASSPLTSTQNYGYTF. The CDR3 region has the DNA TGTGCCAGCAGCCCACTCACCTCGACACAGAACTATGGCTACACCTTC.

V and J are TRBV23-1 and TRBJ2-3; 10 bases are a match to TRBD1. TRBV23-1 is identified as an open reading frame with a role that is uncertain. Trimming removed 8 bases from V and 0 bases from J; junction bases left unmatched: 11. This CDR3 spans 17 amino acids. The CDR3, as DNA: TGCGCCAGCGACCCGGGACAGGGGACAACTAGCACAGATACGCAGTATTTT. It encodes CASDPGQGTTSTDTQYF.

The chain carries TRBV12-5 and TRBJ1-1; TRBD1 is a possible D gene (5 bases). CDR3 length: 13 residues. Per the germline V gene, CDR1 is LGHNT and CDR2 is FRNRAP. V gave up 6 bases and J gave up 1 base, with 9 bases separating them. CDR3 DNA sequence: TGTGCTAGTGGAGGGACGGAGAACACTGAAGCTTTCTTT. Its protein product is CASGGTENTEAFF.

Remarks on this clone: The same CDR3 also results from other DNA sequences found in this sample. DNA of the CDR3: TGTGCCAGCAGTTTAGGGACAGGGGGTTACAATGAGCAGTTCTTC. This sequence encodes CASSLGTGGYNEQFF. The chain links TRBV27 to TRBJ2-1, with TRBD1 identical over 11 bases. The germline gives CDR1 MNHEY, CDR2 SMNVEV (reference sequence). Trimming cost V 2 bases and J 4 bases; bases outside gene matches: 1. The length of the CDR3 is 15 residues.

There are a few counts of this clone. V is TRBV2 and J is TRBJ1-1, with TRBD1 matching 7 bases. V lost 2 bases to trimming and J lost 3 bases; unmatched junction nucleotides: 12. Germline CDR1 reads SNHLY; CDR2 reads FYNNEI. The CDR3 has 17 residues. CDR3 in DNA: TGTGCCAGCAGTGAACCTGCCCAGGGGGGGTTGGACACTGAAGCTTTCTTT. Translating gives CASSEPAQGGLDTEAFF.

This rearrangement joins TRBV5-6 to TRBJ1-6; 9 bases agree with TRBD1. Trimming removed 0 bases from V and 9 bases from J; junction bases left unmatched: 4. CDR3 length: 15 amino acids. Germline CDR1 is SGHDT and CDR2 is YYEEEE. In DNA form, the CDR3 reads TGTGCCAGCAGCTTGGCGGGACAGGGCTTTTCACCCCTCCACTTT. Its translation is CASSLAGQGFSPLHF.

The chain has TRBV13 and TRBJ2-5; D could derive from TRBD1 or TRBD2 (5 bases each). The V end was cut by 3 bases, the J end by 2 bases, with 13 bases between. CDR1 is PRHDT, CDR2 FYEKMQ, per germline (reference sequence). The CDR3 consists of 15 residues. The CDR3 here is CASSLGRRDQETQYF. Written as DNA, the CDR3 is TGTGCCAGCAGCTTGGGACGGAGAGATCAAGAGACCCAGTACTTC.

CDR3 amino acids: CASSHISGGAYNEQFF. The CDR3 nucleotides read TGCGCCAGCAGCCACATTAGCGGGGGGGCCTACAATGAGCAGTTCTTC. The chain combines TRBV4-1 with TRBJ2-1; 11 bases align to TRBD2. With 3 bases clipped from V and 2 bases from J, the junction kept 3 bases outside the gene matches. The CDR3 loop spans 16 amino acids. Germline V gene data show CDR1 as MGHRA and CDR2 as YSYEKL.

This chain uses TRBV13 with TRBJ1-1, with a tentative D call TRBD1 (6 bases). CDR3 size: 13 residues. CDR1 is PRHDT and CDR2 is FYEKMQ in the germline V gene (reference sequence). V lost 4 bases and J lost 5, with 11 bases in between. This CDR3 is CASSSERGTEAFF. The CDR3 DNA reads as TGTGCCAGCAGCTCAGAGAGGGGGACTGAAGCTTTCTTT.

The V and J genes are TRBV7-8 and TRBJ2-5; TRBD2 matches at 10 bases. CDR1 SGHVS and CDR2 FQNEAQ come from the germline V gene. This CDR3 is built from 14 residues. The junction had 2 bases not matched to a gene; V was cut back by 6 bases and J by 1 base. The CDR3 reads CASRVAGGQETQYF. The CDR3 nucleotides read TGTGCCAGCAGGGTAGCGGGGGGCCAAGAGACCCAGTACTTC.

This chain uses TRBV5-1 with TRBJ2-5, with TRBD1 matching over 11 bases. J was trimmed by 5 bases and V by 4 bases; bases with no gene match: 10. This CDR3 contains 16 residues. Germline V gene data show CDR1 as SGHRS and CDR2 as YFSETQ. CDR3 bases: TGCGCCAGCAGCGCCCTGGACAGGGGGCGCGAGGAGACCCAGTACTTC. Translated, it gives CASSALDRGREETQYF.

The rearrangement uses TRBV27 and TRBJ2-7; 7 bases map to TRBD1. The germline CDR1 and CDR2 sequences are MNHEY and SMNVEV (reference sequence). CDR3 length equals 16 residues. J gave up 0 bases and V 4 bases, and 9 bases lay outside the gene matches. This CDR3 is CASSSSTGSFSYEQYF. The CDR3 DNA is TGTGCCAGCAGTTCCTCGACAGGGAGTTTCTCCTACGAGCAGTACTTC.

The genes are TRBV7-2 and TRBJ1-2; TRBD1 matches at 8 bases. The J segment lost 8 bases and the V segment lost 1 base, leaving 6 bases of the junction unmatched. CDR1 is SGHTA and CDR2 is FQGNSA in the germline V gene. The CDR3 consists of 14 residues. The CDR3 spells CASSLESGGRGYTF. CDR3 nucleotides: TGTGCCAGCAGCTTAGAGTCAGGGGGCAGGGGCTACACCTTC.

This chain uses TRBV9 with TRBJ1-2, with TRBD1 matching over 9 bases. Per germline, CDR1 SGDLS and CDR2 YYNGEE. The length of the CDR3 is 15 residues. V was pared by 3 bases and J by 3 bases, with 6 bases of the junction left unmatched. As DNA, the CDR3 is TGTGCCAGCAGCGGGGACAGGGCCTATGACTATGGCTACACCTTC. This translates into CASSGDRAYDYGYTF.

The chain uses TRBV6-5 and TRBJ1-2; the match to TRBD1 covers 8 bases. The CDR3 covers 14 residues. V was pared by 6 bases and J by 2 bases, with 5 bases of the junction left unmatched. Per germline, CDR1 MNHEY and CDR2 SVGAGI. This CDR3 reads CASRNRGKNYGYTF. The CDR3 DNA reads TGTGCCAGCAGGAACAGGGGGAAAAACTATGGCTACACCTTC.

CDR3 sequence: CASRGGMDEQYF. CDR3 in DNA: TGCGCCAGCAGGGGAGGCATGGACGAGCAGTACTTC. V usage is TRBV5-1 and J usage is TRBJ2-7; possible D gene TRBD2, 6 bases. CDR3 length: 12 amino acids. Germline V CDR1 and CDR2: SGHRS, YFSETQ. The V end was cut by 5 bases, the J end by 5 bases, with 11 bases between.

The J gene is TRBJ1-2, the V gene TRBV7-9; D is ambiguous. Germline V gene sequence: CDR1 SEHNR, CDR2 FQNEAQ (reference sequence). The V gene lost 2 bases and the J gene lost 5 bases, with 15 bases spanning the gap. The CDR3 length is 15 residues. The CDR3 here is CASSLTDLVFYGYTF. CDR3 DNA: TGTGCCAGCAGCTTAACCGACCTAGTTTTTTATGGCTACACCTTC.

J is TRBJ1-1 and V is TRBV7-8, with D perhaps matching TRBD1 (6 bases). V was trimmed by 5 bases and J by 10 bases, leaving 17 bases between them. This CDR3 region has 13 residues. The germline V gene has CDR1 SGHVS and CDR2 FQNEAQ. This chain's CDR3 is CASSLSGGLGAFF. DNA for the CDR3: TGTGCCAGCAGCCTCAGTGGGGGGCTCGGAGCTTTCTTT.

This chain uses TRBV7-8 with TRBJ2-2; D is perhaps TRBD1 or TRBD2 (5 bases each). Looked up from germline, CDR1 is SGHVS and CDR2 is FQNEAQ. Trimming took off 3 bases at V and 4 bases at J, with 15 bases between the two ends. This CDR3 comprises 16 residues. DNA for the CDR3: TGTGCCAGCAGCTTGGGACGCTTTAGGGGCACCGGGGAGCTGTTTTTT. It encodes CASSLGRFRGTGELFF.

V usage is TRBV13 and J usage is TRBJ2-2, with 7 bases lining up with TRBD2. The V and J ends lost 6 bases and 5 bases, in that order; junction bases with no gene match: 9. The CDR3 loop spans 15 amino acids. CDR1 PRHDT and CDR2 FYEKMQ come from the germline V gene (reference sequence). CDR3 DNA sequence: TGTGCCAGCAGGGTATGGGGAGCGGGGACCGGGGAGCTGTTTTTT. This sequence encodes CASRVWGAGTGELFF.